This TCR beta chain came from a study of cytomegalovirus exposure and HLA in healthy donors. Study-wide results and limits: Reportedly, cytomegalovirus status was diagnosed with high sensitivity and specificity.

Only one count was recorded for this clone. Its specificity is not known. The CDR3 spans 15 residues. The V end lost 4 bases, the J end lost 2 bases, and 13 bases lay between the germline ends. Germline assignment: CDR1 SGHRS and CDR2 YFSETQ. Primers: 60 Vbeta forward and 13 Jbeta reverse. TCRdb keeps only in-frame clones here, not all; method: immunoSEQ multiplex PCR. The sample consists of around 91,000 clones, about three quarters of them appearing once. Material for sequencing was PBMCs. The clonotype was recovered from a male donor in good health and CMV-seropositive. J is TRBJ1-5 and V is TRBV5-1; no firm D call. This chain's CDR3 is CASSPDGAGNQPQHF. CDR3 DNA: TGCGCCAGCAGCCCCGACGGAGCGGGCAATCAGCCCCAGCATTTT.